The rows below give T cell receptor beta chains drawn from one sample of a study of blood T cell repertoires in COVID-19. The assay was immunoSEQ multiplex PCR, and TCRdb's table has in-frame clones only and misses some. The sample shows some 15,000 clones, 70% to 90% of them seen only once. Input material: peripheral blood. The source is a human donor in a cohort sampled during active COVID-19. CDR3s include the opening cysteine and the closing phenylalanine or tryptophan. A D gene is named only where the DNA matches it firmly. Clone size, where shown, is once, few, many, or a class for clones that have expanded.

v_gene	abundance	d_gene	j_gene	CDR3nt	CDR3aa
TRBV11-1	NA	NA	TRBJ2-5	TGTGCCAGCAGCTGGAGGATTGACCAAGAGACCCAGTACTTC	CASSWRIDQETQYF
TRBV5-5	NA	NA	TRBJ1-1	TGTGCCAGCAGCGCCATAGCGAACACTGAAGCTTTCTTT	CASSAIANTEAFF
TRBV27	NA	NA	TRBJ2-7	TGTGCCAGCAGTTTATCGATCCAGGGGTACGAGCAGTACTTC	CASSLSIQGYEQYF
TRBV18	NA	NA	TRBJ2-3	TGTGCCAGCCGGCCGGAGGGGTGGCGGGGTGACTCAGATACGCAGTATTTT	CASRPEGWRGDSDTQYF
TRBV5-1	medium-sized	TRBD1	TRBJ2-5	TGCGCCAGCAGCCGAAACGAATACAGGGGGCCATGGGCTCAAGAGACCCAGTACTTC	CASSRNEYRGPWAQETQYF
TRBV28	NA	NA	TRBJ2-7	TGTGCCAGCAGGACGTGGGCAGGGCTCTACGAGCAGTACTTC	CASRTWAGLYEQYF
TRBV3-1/TRBV3-2	once	TRBD2	TRBJ2-4	TGTGCCAGCAGCCAAGGGCCTAGCGGGGCGGGGTACTTC	CASSQGPSGAGYF
TRBV9	NA	NA	TRBJ1-2	TGTGCCAGCAGCGTAGACGGGGGGCAATATGGCTACACCTTC	CASSVDGGQYGYTF
TRBV15	NA	TRBD1	TRBJ1-2	TGTGCCACCAGCACCCCTGGACAGGGGAATGGCTACACCTTC	CATSTPGQGNGYTF
TRBV4-2	NA	NA	TRBJ2-4	TGTGCCAGCAGCCAAAAAACAGGAAACATTCAGTACTTC	CASSQKTGNIQYF
TRBV3-1/TRBV3-2	NA	NA	TRBJ1-1	TGTGCCAGCAGCCATACAGGGTTTGAAGCTTTCTTT	CASSHTGFEAFF
TRBV9	NA	NA	TRBJ2-3	TGTGCCAGCAGCGTAGTAGTGACAGATACGCAGTATTTT	CASSVVVTDTQYF
TRBV7-3	few	TRBD1	TRBJ1-1	TGTGCCAGCAGCGAGACAGGGGCCACTGAAGCTTTCTTT	CASSETGATEAFF
TRBV3-1/TRBV3-2	NA	TRBD2	TRBJ2-3	TGTGCCAGCAGCCCCTCTTTCCGGGGGGGCCGGGCAGATACGCAGTATTTT	CASSPSFRGGRADTQYF
TRBV7-2	NA	TRBD2	TRBJ2-5	TGTGCCAGCAGCTTCTCTAGCGGACAAGAGACCCAGTACTTC	CASSFSSGQETQYF
TRBV5-1	NA	NA	TRBJ1-4	TGCGCCAGCAGCCACAGTTTTACTAATGAAAAACTGTTTTTT	CASSHSFTNEKLFF
TRBV3-1/TRBV3-2	NA	TRBD1	TRBJ2-2	TGTGCCAGCAGCCAAACGACAGGGCCCACCGGGGAGCTGTTTTTT	CASSQTTGPTGELFF
TRBV5-4	NA	TRBD2	TRBJ2-3	TGTGCCAGCAGCGGACACAAGCGGGGCAGAAATACAGATACGCAGTATTTT	CASSGHKRGRNTDTQYF
TRBV29-1	NA	NA	TRBJ2-1	TGCAGCGTTGTCCGACAGTTGAGCTCCTACAATGAGCAGTTCTTC	CSVVRQLSSYNEQFF
TRBV7-3	NA	TRBD2	TRBJ2-1	TGTGCCAGCAGCCATGGGACTAGCGGGGCGCGGGGCTCCTACAATGAGCAGTTCTTC	CASSHGTSGARGSYNEQFF
TRBV27	medium-sized	TRBD1	TRBJ2-7	TGTGCCAGCAGCTTAATAGGACAGGGAGTGGGGGAGCAGTACTTC	CASSLIGQGVGEQYF
TRBV27	NA	TRBD2	TRBJ2-1	TGTGCCAGCAGTTCCGCGGGGGGGCCCAATGAGCAGTTCTTC	CASSSAGGPNEQFF
TRBV7-8	NA	TRBD2	TRBJ2-5	TGTGCCAGCAGCCAGGGTACGGGGGGGGAGACCCAGTACTTC	CASSQGTGGETQYF
TRBV12-3/TRBV12-4	few	TRBD1	TRBJ1-1	TGTGCCAGCAGTTTCAGGGGGATGACTGAAGCTTTCTTT	CASSFRGMTEAFF
TRBV3-1/TRBV3-2	NA	NA	TRBJ2-5	TGTGCCAGCAGCCAAGTAAATCGTGAAGAGACCCAGTACTTC	CASSQVNREETQYF
TRBV2	few	TRBD1	TRBJ1-2	TGTGCCAGCATAGGGACAGGGTTTGGCTACACCTTC	CASIGTGFGYTF
TRBV25-1	once	TRBD1	TRBJ2-7	TGTGCCAGCAGTAACAATAGGGGGACAGGGCTCTACGAGCAGTACTTC	CASSNNRGTGLYEQYF
TRBV29-1	once	NA	TRBJ2-3	TGCAGCGTTGAAGAACAGTCAGATACGCAGTATTTT	CSVEEQSDTQYF
TRBV4-1	once	TRBD2	TRBJ2-3	TGCGCCAGCAGCCAAGAGGGGGGTACTGTGACTAGCGGACACACAGATACGCAGTATTTT	CASSQEGGTVTSGHTDTQYF
TRBV11-2	NA	TRBD2	TRBJ2-5	TGTGCCAGCAGCTCCCGACTAGCGGAGCCCCAAGAGACCCAGTACTTC	CASSSRLAEPQETQYF
TRBV15	NA	TRBD2	TRBJ2-1	TGTGCCACCAGCAGAGACCGGGGGGGCTACAATGAGCAGTTCTTC	CATSRDRGGYNEQFF
TRBV7-9	NA	NA	TRBJ1-1	TGTGCCAGCAGCCCGCGGGGTTTTCGGGCCCCAGACACTGAAGCTTTCTTT	CASSPRGFRAPDTEAFF
TRBV5-1	NA	TRBD1	TRBJ2-1	TGCGCCAGCAGCTCCGGCGGGACAGGGAATAATGAGCAGTTCTTC	CASSSGGTGNNEQFF
TRBV4-3	NA	NA	TRBJ2-1	TGCGCCAGCAGCCAAGCCTTAGCAGACGTCCCCTCCTACAATGAGCAGTTCTTC	CASSQALADVPSYNEQFF
TRBV2	NA	TRBD1	TRBJ2-7	TGTGCCAGGGGGGGACAGGCAACCTACGAGCAGTACTTC	CARGGQATYEQYF
TRBV7-2	NA	NA	TRBJ2-7	TGTGCCAGCAGCCCCTACGGTAGCTCCTACGAGCAGTACTTC	CASSPYGSSYEQYF
TRBV9	NA	TRBD2	TRBJ2-5	TGTGCCAGCAGCGTAGCCAGCGGGGGGGCAGAGACCCAGTACTTC	CASSVASGGAETQYF
TRBV7-2	NA	NA	TRBJ2-7	TGTGCCAGCAGCCCTCGGGGGATCTCCTACGAGCAGTACTTC	CASSPRGISYEQYF
TRBV6-1	NA	NA	TRBJ2-3	TGTGCCAGCAGTGAACAGGATACCCGCGATACGCAGTATTTT	CASSEQDTRDTQYF
TRBV4-1	NA	NA	TRBJ2-7	TGCGCCAGCAGCCGAGACGCGGCAGGGCGACCTCACTACGAGCAGTACTTC	CASSRDAAGRPHYEQYF
TRBV10-3	NA	NA	TRBJ2-5	TGTGCCATCAGTGTGAACGGTTGGGAGACCCAGTACTTC	CAISVNGWETQYF
TRBV6-5	once	TRBD2	TRBJ2-5	TGTGCCAGCAGTTCCCGGGGGGGCCGGGAGACCCAGTACTTC	CASSSRGGRETQYF
TRBV11-2	NA	TRBD2	TRBJ2-3	TGTGCCAGCAGCTTAACGCGGGGGGTCTCAAAACTTACGCAGTATTTT	CASSLTRGVSKLTQYF
TRBV6-5	NA	NA	TRBJ2-7	TGTGCCAGCAGCCGCGCTCAGGGGGCGGGAGGGGAGCAGTACTTC	CASSRAQGAGGEQYF
TRBV27	NA	TRBD2	TRBJ2-3	TGTGCCAGCAGTTTAAGAGCGCCGGGACTAGCGGGGATGGATACGCAGTATTTT	CASSLRAPGLAGMDTQYF
TRBV4-2	NA	NA	TRBJ1-5	TGTGCCAGCAGCCAAGAAACGGGAATTAGCAATCAGCCCCAGCATTTT	CASSQETGISNQPQHF
TRBV18	once	NA	TRBJ1-5	TGTGCCAGCTCACCAAACCAACTAGACAATCAGCCCCAGCATTTT	CASSPNQLDNQPQHF
TRBV9	NA	NA	TRBJ1-3	TGTGCCAGCAGCCTGGGGGGAGGGCTAGACTCTGGAAACACCATATATTTT	CASSLGGGLDSGNTIYF
TRBV6-6	NA	TRBD1	TRBJ1-5	TGTGCCAGCAGTCAAAGGTACAGGGGATATAGCAATCAGCCCCAGCATTTT	CASSQRYRGYSNQPQHF
TRBV7-9	NA	NA	TRBJ2-3	TGTGCCAGCAGCTTAACCCGGGACATGGATACGCAGTATTTT	CASSLTRDMDTQYF
TRBV15	NA	NA	TRBJ1-5	TGTGCCACCAGCAAGGGGCCAGCTAGCAATCAGCCCCAGCATTTT	CATSKGPASNQPQHF
TRBV7-8	NA	TRBD2	TRBJ2-7	TGTGCCAGCAGCCCCGGGGGACTAGCGGGTCAAACCTACGAGCAGTACTTC	CASSPGGLAGQTYEQYF
TRBV5-1	NA	NA	TRBJ1-6	TGCGCCAGCAGCCAAGACTCTCAGAGCTCCTATAATTCACCCCTCCACTTT	CASSQDSQSSYNSPLHF